The rows below give T cell receptor beta chains drawn from one sample of a study of T-cell reconstitution after alpha-beta-depleted transplantation in children. TCRdb recomputed calls from the PCR reads with MiXCR, one row per CDR3 protein. The repertoire holds about 340,000 distinct CDR3 sequences, with about 16% as singletons. Here the sequenced sample was PBMCs, mostly from graft donor cells, taken 360 days after TCRalphabeta/CD19-depleted stem cell transplant. The source of these receptors is a male patient between 2 and 9 years old who had a stem cell transplant for acute lymphoblastic leukemia, so the T cells may come from the graft donor. The CDR3 runs from the conserved cysteine through the conserved F or W. Fields, in order: V gene, clone size, J gene, D gene, CDR3 protein, CDR3 DNA. A D gene is named only where the DNA matches it firmly. The size of a clone is reported for some rows only, either as once, few or many, or as a class for expanded clones.

v_gene: TRBV12-3/TRBV12-4; abundance: many; j_gene: TRBJ2-1; d_gene: -; CDR3aa: CASRRLQSFPGNEQFF; CDR3nt: TGTGCCAGCAGGAGGTTACAAAGCTTTCCAGGCAATGAGCAGTTCTTC
v_gene: TRBV7-9; abundance: few; j_gene: TRBJ2-7; d_gene: -; CDR3aa: CASSLGLTPGPFYEQYF; CDR3nt: TGTGCCAGCAGCTTGGGCCTCACGCCAGGCCCTTTCTACGAGCAGTACTTC
v_gene: TRBV6-2/TRBV6-3; abundance: few; j_gene: TRBJ2-4; d_gene: -; CDR3aa: CASSYSAETPLGIQYF; CDR3nt: TGTGCCAGCAGTTACTCGGCAGAGACACCCCTTGGCATTCAGTACTTC
v_gene: TRBV7-9; abundance: -; j_gene: TRBJ2-7; d_gene: -; CDR3aa: CASGLGSNYEQYF; CDR3nt: TGTGCCAGCGGATTAGGTAGTAACTACGAGCAGTACTTC
v_gene: TRBV12-3/TRBV12-4; abundance: -; j_gene: TRBJ2-1; d_gene: -; CDR3aa: CASRHIAYHSYNEQFF; CDR3nt: TGTGCCAGCAGGCATATAGCGTACCACTCCTACAATGAGCAGTTCTTC
v_gene: TRBV12-3/TRBV12-4; abundance: -; j_gene: TRBJ2-7; d_gene: -; CDR3aa: CASSLGGNIYEQYF; CDR3nt: TGTGCCAGCAGTTTAGGGGGGAACATCTACGAGCAGTACTTC
v_gene: TRBV28; abundance: once; j_gene: TRBJ1-2; d_gene: -; CDR3aa: CASSFRVVGGYTF; CDR3nt: TGTGCCAGCAGTTTTAGGGTCGTGGGGGGCTACACCTTC
v_gene: TRBV4-2; abundance: few; j_gene: TRBJ2-3; d_gene: -; CDR3aa: CASSQAGRKDTQYF; CDR3nt: TGTGCCAGCAGCCAAGCCGGCCGGAAAGATACGCAGTATTTT
v_gene: TRBV12-3/TRBV12-4; abundance: few; j_gene: TRBJ2-5; d_gene: -; CDR3aa: CASRALGAETQYF; CDR3nt: TGTGCCAGCAGGGCATTAGGGGCGGAGACCCAGTACTTC
v_gene: TRBV29-1; abundance: -; j_gene: TRBJ2-1; d_gene: -; CDR3aa: CSWGSYNEQFF; CDR3nt: TGCAGCTGGGGGTCCTACAATGAGCAGTTCTTC
v_gene: TRBV12-3/TRBV12-4; abundance: few; j_gene: TRBJ1-2; d_gene: -; CDR3aa: CASSSGAQGYGYTF; CDR3nt: TGTGCCAGCAGTTCAGGTGCCCAGGGGTATGGCTACACCTTC
v_gene: TRBV7-2; abundance: -; j_gene: TRBJ2-3; d_gene: TRBD2; CDR3aa: CASSLGTSGFTDTQYF; CDR3nt: TGTGCCAGCAGCTTAGGCACTAGCGGTTTCACAGATACGCAGTATTTT
v_gene: TRBV4-3; abundance: few; j_gene: TRBJ2-3; d_gene: TRBD2; CDR3aa: CASSQGGSGADTQYF; CDR3nt: TGCGCCAGCAGCCAAGGCGGGAGTGGTGCAGATACGCAGTATTTT
v_gene: TRBV27; abundance: -; j_gene: TRBJ1-2; d_gene: -; CDR3aa: CASSRDGSYGYTF; CDR3nt: TGTGCCAGCAGTCGCGATGGGAGCTATGGCTACACCTTC
v_gene: TRBV6-2/TRBV6-3; abundance: few; j_gene: TRBJ2-1; d_gene: TRBD2; CDR3aa: CASSLWGSGSGNEQFF; CDR3nt: TGTGCCAGTTCCCTCTGGGGGAGCGGGAGCGGTAATGAGCAGTTCTTC
v_gene: TRBV29-1; abundance: few; j_gene: TRBJ2-1; d_gene: TRBD2; CDR3aa: CSVDGLAGAYPVGEQFF; CDR3nt: TGCAGCGTCGACGGACTAGCGGGAGCGTACCCCGTCGGTGAGCAGTTCTTC
v_gene: TRBV28; abundance: few; j_gene: TRBJ2-3; d_gene: TRBD2; CDR3aa: CASSPPGLAGDTQYF; CDR3nt: TGTGCCAGCAGTCCTCCGGGACTAGCGGGAGATACGCAGTATTTT
v_gene: TRBV12-3/TRBV12-4; abundance: many; j_gene: TRBJ2-5; d_gene: TRBD2; CDR3aa: CASRRTSGSGETQYF; CDR3nt: TGTGCCAGCAGGCGGACTAGCGGGAGTGGAGAGACCCAGTACTTC
v_gene: TRBV28; abundance: many; j_gene: TRBJ2-2; d_gene: -; CDR3aa: CASSTGLNTGELFF; CDR3nt: TGTGCCAGCAGTACAGGGCTGAACACCGGGGAGCTGTTTTTT
v_gene: TRBV10-3; abundance: -; j_gene: TRBJ2-7; d_gene: TRBD2; CDR3aa: CAIGERLAGSYEQYF; CDR3nt: TGTGCCATCGGGGAACGACTAGCGGGCTCCTACGAGCAGTACTTC
v_gene: TRBV4-2; abundance: few; j_gene: TRBJ2-7; d_gene: TRBD2; CDR3aa: CASSQDRGLAGHLPYEQYF; CDR3nt: TGTGCCAGCAGCCAAGATCGGGGACTAGCGGGACACTTACCCTACGAGCAGTACTTC
v_gene: TRBV12-3/TRBV12-4; abundance: -; j_gene: TRBJ2-7; d_gene: -; CDR3aa: CASTRGPLYYEQYF; CDR3nt: TGTGCCAGCACTAGAGGACCCCTTTACTACGAGCAGTACTTC
v_gene: TRBV20-1; abundance: -; j_gene: TRBJ1-4; d_gene: TRBD1; CDR3aa: CSARVTQGGSDEKLFF; CDR3nt: TGCAGTGCTAGAGTCACCCAAGGGGGCTCGGATGAAAAACTGTTTTTT
v_gene: TRBV4-1; abundance: -; j_gene: TRBJ1-1; d_gene: -; CDR3aa: CASAQGGGFEAFF; CDR3nt: TGCGCCAGCGCCCAGGGAGGGGGTTTCGAAGCTTTCTTT
v_gene: TRBV12-3/TRBV12-4; abundance: -; j_gene: TRBJ2-1; d_gene: TRBD1; CDR3aa: CASNPSPDRVNKQFF; CDR3nt: TGTGCCAGCAACCCCTCCCCGGACAGGGTCAATAAGCAGTTCTTC
v_gene: TRBV4-3; abundance: -; j_gene: TRBJ2-7; d_gene: -; CDR3aa: CASSQDSAYSSYEQYF; CDR3nt: TGCGCCAGCAGCCAAGATAGCGCTTACAGCTCCTACGAGCAGTACTTC
v_gene: TRBV29-1; abundance: few; j_gene: TRBJ2-3; d_gene: -; CDR3aa: CSALSDTQYF; CDR3nt: TGCAGCGCCCTGTCTGATACGCAGTATTTT
v_gene: TRBV4-2; abundance: few; j_gene: TRBJ2-1; d_gene: TRBD2; CDR3aa: CASSLLTSGSFDEQFF; CDR3nt: TGTGCCAGCAGCCTCCTGACTAGCGGGAGTTTTGATGAGCAGTTCTTC
v_gene: TRBV20-1; abundance: many; j_gene: TRBJ2-3; d_gene: -; CDR3aa: CSAPFGSTDTQYF; CDR3nt: TGCAGTGCACCCTTTGGGAGCACAGATACGCAGTATTTT
v_gene: TRBV11-2; abundance: few; j_gene: TRBJ2-1; d_gene: TRBD2; CDR3aa: CASSLGRSPLAYNEQFF; CDR3nt: TGTGCCAGCAGCTTAGGGCGGAGCCCACTAGCGTACAATGAGCAGTTCTTC
v_gene: TRBV7-7; abundance: -; j_gene: TRBJ2-5; d_gene: -; CDR3aa: CASSLTVGRGETQYF; CDR3nt: TGTGCTAGCAGCTTAACTGTGGGCAGGGGAGAGACCCAGTACTTC
v_gene: TRBV18; abundance: few; j_gene: TRBJ1-1; d_gene: TRBD1; CDR3aa: CASSLHGPRDREHTEAFF; CDR3nt: TGTGCCAGCTCACTACACGGGCCCCGGGACAGGGAGCACACTGAAGCTTTCTTT